Listed below are T cell receptor beta chains from one sample, sequenced in a study of radiotherapy plus CTLA-4 blockade in lung cancer. Method: immunoSEQ multiplex PCR; TCRdb's copy keeps in-frame clones and lacks some. The sample has about 43,000 clones; around 70% are singletons. The sample here was peripheral blood, taken from a patient treated with radiotherapy plus ipilimumab. The receptors here all came from a human donor with non-small cell lung cancer who had a partial response to radiotherapy plus ipilimumab. The CDR3 runs from the conserved cysteine through the conserved F or W. D genes are given only for firm matches. Size is stated for part of the rows, as once, few or many counts, or as a class when the clone is expanded.

v_call: TRBV2; j_call: TRBJ1-1; d_call: -; clone_size: -; cdr3_nt: TGTGCCAGCCCGGGACACCGGTCCACTGAAGCTTTCTTT; cdr3_aa: CASPGHRSTEAFF
v_call: TRBV30; j_call: TRBJ2-7; d_call: -; clone_size: -; cdr3_nt: TGTGCCTGGAGTGTAGACCAGGGCTACGAGCAGTACTTC; cdr3_aa: CAWSVDQGYEQYF
v_call: TRBV5-4; j_call: TRBJ2-1; d_call: TRBD2; clone_size: -; cdr3_nt: TGTGCCAGCAGCCCTAGCGGGAGGGGTAACAATGAGCAGTTCTTC; cdr3_aa: CASSPSGRGNNEQFF
v_call: TRBV7-8; j_call: TRBJ1-2; d_call: -; clone_size: few; cdr3_nt: TGTGCCAGCAGCCTCAGCCTAGAGGGCTACACCTTC; cdr3_aa: CASSLSLEGYTF
v_call: TRBV5-1; j_call: TRBJ2-7; d_call: TRBD1; clone_size: -; cdr3_nt: TGCGCCAGCAGCCTCCGGGACAGGGCTTACGAGCAGTACTTC; cdr3_aa: CASSLRDRAYEQYF
v_call: TRBV6-5; j_call: TRBJ1-3; d_call: -; clone_size: -; cdr3_nt: TGTGCCAGCAAAACAACGTACTCTGGAAACACCATATATTTT; cdr3_aa: CASKTTYSGNTIYF
v_call: TRBV5-4; j_call: TRBJ1-3; d_call: -; clone_size: -; cdr3_nt: TGTGCCAGCAGCTTGGGACATCGACGCGACTCTGGAAACACCATATATTTT; cdr3_aa: CASSLGHRRDSGNTIYF
v_call: TRBV5-4; j_call: TRBJ1-5; d_call: -; clone_size: -; cdr3_nt: TGTGCCAGCAGCTTCCAGGGGTCAATGCCCCAGCATTTT; cdr3_aa: CASSFQGSMPQHF
v_call: TRBV29-1; j_call: TRBJ2-2; d_call: -; clone_size: -; cdr3_nt: TGCAGCGTTGACTCACTGAAGAACACCGGGGAGCTGTTTTTT; cdr3_aa: CSVDSLKNTGELFF
v_call: TRBV4-2; j_call: TRBJ1-4; d_call: -; clone_size: -; cdr3_nt: TGTGCCAGCAGCCAAGAAAGGGCGCGCGGGCTAGGAGGAGAAAAACTGTTTTTT; cdr3_aa: CASSQERARGLGGEKLFF
v_call: TRBV28; j_call: TRBJ2-1; d_call: TRBD2; clone_size: -; cdr3_nt: TGTGCCAGCAGTCCACACGTAGCGGGAGTTTACAATGAGCAGTTCTTC; cdr3_aa: CASSPHVAGVYNEQFF